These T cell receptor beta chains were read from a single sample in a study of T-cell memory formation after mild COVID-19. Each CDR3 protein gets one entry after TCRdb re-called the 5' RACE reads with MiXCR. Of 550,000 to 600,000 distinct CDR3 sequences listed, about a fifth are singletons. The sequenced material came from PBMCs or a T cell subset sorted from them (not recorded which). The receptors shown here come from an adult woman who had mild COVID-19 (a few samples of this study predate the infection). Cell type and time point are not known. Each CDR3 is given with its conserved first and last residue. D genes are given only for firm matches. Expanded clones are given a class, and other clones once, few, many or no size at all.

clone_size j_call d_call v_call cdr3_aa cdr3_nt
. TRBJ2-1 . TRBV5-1 CASSWDLEQFF TGCGCCAGCAGCTGGGACCTCGAGCAGTTCTTC
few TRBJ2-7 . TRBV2 CASSGIQGILYEQYF TGTGCCAGCAGTGGAATACAGGGCATTCTCTACGAGCAGTACTTC
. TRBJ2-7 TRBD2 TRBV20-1 CSARDPASGNYEQYF TGCAGTGCTAGAGATCCAGCTAGCGGGAACTACGAGCAGTACTTC
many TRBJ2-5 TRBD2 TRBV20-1 CSAPVAGAQETQYF TGCAGTGCCCCGGTAGCGGGAGCTCAAGAGACCCAGTACTTC
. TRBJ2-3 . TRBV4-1 CASSQSPQNTDTQYF TGCGCCAGCAGCCAATCCCCGCAGAACACAGATACGCAGTATTTT
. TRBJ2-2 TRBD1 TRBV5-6 CASSTNAYRGPQELFF TGTGCCAGCAGCACCAACGCCTACAGGGGGCCGCAGGAGCTGTTTTTT
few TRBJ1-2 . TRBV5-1 CASSLTGLTGYGYTF TGCGCCAGCAGCTTAACAGGGCTTACCGGCTATGGCTACACCTTC
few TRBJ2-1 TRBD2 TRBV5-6 CASSLFGSGGAWNEQFF TGTGCCAGCAGCTTGTTCGGGAGCGGGGGGGCCTGGAATGAGCAGTTCTTC
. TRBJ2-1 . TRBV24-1 CATSEPGTINEQFF TGTGCCACCAGTGAACCGGGGACAATCAATGAGCAGTTCTTC
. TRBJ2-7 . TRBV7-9 CASSPRLGTGYEQYF TGTGCCAGCAGCCCCCGACTTGGTACAGGCTACGAGCAGTACTTC
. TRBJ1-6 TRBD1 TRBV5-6 CASSLVAGQGSSPLHF TGTGCCAGCAGCTTGGTGGCGGGACAGGGATCCTCACCCCTCCACTTT
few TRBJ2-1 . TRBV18 CASSPQQDNEQFF TGTGCCAGCTCACCACAACAAGACAATGAGCAGTTCTTC
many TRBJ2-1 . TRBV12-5 CASGLGNEQFF TGTGCTAGTGGTTTGGGCAATGAGCAGTTCTTC
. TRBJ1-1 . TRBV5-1 CASSLGQGSGYTEAFF TGCGCCAGCAGCTTGGGGCAGGGGTCAGGGTACACTGAAGCTTTCTTT
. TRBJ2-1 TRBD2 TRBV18 CASSPRAGGGSEQFF TGTGCCAGCTCACCTAGAGCGGGAGGAGGCAGTGAGCAGTTCTTC
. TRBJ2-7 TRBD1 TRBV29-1 CSVEDILGGQGAREQYF TGCAGCGTTGAAGATATACTAGGGGGACAGGGGGCTAGGGAGCAGTACTTC
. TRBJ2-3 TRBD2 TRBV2 CASSSGGIRTDTQYF TGTGCCAGCAGTAGCGGGGGTATCCGCACAGATACGCAGTATTTT
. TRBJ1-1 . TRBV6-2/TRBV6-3 CASSFGVWAFF TGTGCCAGCAGTTTTGGAGTGTGGGCTTTCTTT